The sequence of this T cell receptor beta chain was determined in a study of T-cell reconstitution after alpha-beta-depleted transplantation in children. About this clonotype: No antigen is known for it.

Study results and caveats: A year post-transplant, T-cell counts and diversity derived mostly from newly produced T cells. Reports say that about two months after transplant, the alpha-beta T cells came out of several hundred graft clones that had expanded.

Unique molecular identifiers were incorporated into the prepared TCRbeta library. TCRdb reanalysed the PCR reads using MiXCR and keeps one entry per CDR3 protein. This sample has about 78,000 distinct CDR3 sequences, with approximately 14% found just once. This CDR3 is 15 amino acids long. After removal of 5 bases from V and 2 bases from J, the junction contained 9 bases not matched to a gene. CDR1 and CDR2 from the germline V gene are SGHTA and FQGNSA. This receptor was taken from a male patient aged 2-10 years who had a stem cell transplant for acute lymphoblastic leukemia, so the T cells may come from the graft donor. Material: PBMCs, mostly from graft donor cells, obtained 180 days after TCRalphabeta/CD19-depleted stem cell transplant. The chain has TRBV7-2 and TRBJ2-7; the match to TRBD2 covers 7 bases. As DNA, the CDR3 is TGTGCCAGCAGCCGTGCCAGCGGGATCCCCTACGAGCAGTACTTC. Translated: CASSRASGIPYEQYF.